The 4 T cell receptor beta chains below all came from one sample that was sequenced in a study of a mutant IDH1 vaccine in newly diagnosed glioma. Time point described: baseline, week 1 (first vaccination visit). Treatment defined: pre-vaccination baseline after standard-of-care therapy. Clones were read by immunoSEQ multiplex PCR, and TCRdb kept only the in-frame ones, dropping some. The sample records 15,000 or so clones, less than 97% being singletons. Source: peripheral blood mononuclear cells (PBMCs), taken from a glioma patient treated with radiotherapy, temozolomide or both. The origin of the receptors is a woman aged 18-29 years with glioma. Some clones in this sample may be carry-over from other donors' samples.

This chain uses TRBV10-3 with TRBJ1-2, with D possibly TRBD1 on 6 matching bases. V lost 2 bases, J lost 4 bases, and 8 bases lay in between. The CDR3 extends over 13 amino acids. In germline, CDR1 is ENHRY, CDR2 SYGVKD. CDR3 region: CAISETGLYGYTF. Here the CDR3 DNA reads TGTGCCATCAGTGAGACAGGGCTCTATGGCTACACCTTC.

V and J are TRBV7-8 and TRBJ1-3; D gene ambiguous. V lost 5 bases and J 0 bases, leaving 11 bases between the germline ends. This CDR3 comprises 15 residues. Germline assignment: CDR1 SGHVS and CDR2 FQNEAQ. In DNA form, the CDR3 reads TGTGCCAGCAGCCCCCGGGAGAGCTCTGGAAACACCATATATTTT. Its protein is CASSPRESSGNTIYF.

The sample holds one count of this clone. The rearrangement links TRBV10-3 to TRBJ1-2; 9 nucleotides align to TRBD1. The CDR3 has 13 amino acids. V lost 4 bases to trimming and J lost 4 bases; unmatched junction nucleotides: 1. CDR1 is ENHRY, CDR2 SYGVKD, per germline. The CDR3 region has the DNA TGTGCCATCAGTGGGGACAGGGCCTATGGCTACACCTTC. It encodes CAISGDRAYGYTF.

The CDR3 here is CASSQGAGVVKNIQYF. The CDR3 region has the DNA TGCGCCAGCAGCCAAGGGGCCGGGGTAGTCAAAAACATTCAGTACTTC. This rearrangement joins TRBV4-3 to TRBJ2-4; D may be TRBD2 (5 bases). The CDR3 totals 16 residues. In germline, CDR1 is LGHNA, CDR2 YSLEER. The ends were cut back, 1 base at V and 3 bases at J, with 13 bases in the middle.